Described below is a single T cell receptor (beta chain) sequence and its context. Its antigen is currently unknown. These data belong to a study of graft-versus-host responses after intestinal transplantation. Background on the study: Anti-thymocyte globulin served as induction for all recipients, who then took tacrolimus and steroids for around 3 years. Whole-study findings and limits: Graft-donor T cell macrochimerism coincided with high graft-versus-host to host-versus-graft clonal ratios in allografts.

CDR3 length equals 15 residues. Germline V gene data show CDR1 as MDHEN and CDR2 as SYDVKM. Trimming stripped 3 bases from V and 5 bases from J, with 17 bases between. Libraries were prepared by immunoSEQ multiplex PCR; TCRdb keeps only in-frame clonotypes and omits some of them. The sample lists about 110,000 clones, around 92% seen once, with less than 1.5% in the top ten. The sequence derives from a human donor who was the organ donor for an intestinal transplant. The sequencing used unstimulated CD8+ T cells sorted from spleen or lymph node cells, collected before transplant. J is TRBJ2-7 and V is TRBV28, with TRBD2 as a possible D gene (5 bases). Here the CDR3 DNA reads TGTGCCAGCAGTTTTGGTGATGAGGGTAGCCACGAGCAGTACTTC. This translates into CASSFGDEGSHEQYF.